This T cell receptor (beta chain) was identified during a study of metastatic and nonmetastatic thyroid tumors. Ahead of thyroid surgery, no patient had received treatment of any kind. TCRdb called clones again from the PCR reads with MiXCR. In the table there are over 13,000 clones, 20% to 25% of which are singletons. The germline V gene encodes CDR1 MNHNS and CDR2 SASEGT. V gave up 6 bases and J gave up 6 bases, with 12 bases separating them. The CDR3 runs 12 residues. What was sequenced was blood. This receptor was identified in a female donor with papillary thyroid cancer or a benign thyroid nodule (not recorded which). Some clones in this sample may be carry-over from other donors' samples. The V call is TRBV6-1, the J call TRBJ2-7; TRBD1 or TRBD2 may be the D gene (5 bases each). In DNA, the CDR3 is TGTGCCAGCAGCCCCGGGACGCTCGAGCAGTACTTC. Its protein product is CASSPGTLEQYF.